These 25 T cell receptor beta chains originate from one sample sequenced in a study of metastatic and nonmetastatic thyroid tumors. TCRdb re-processed the PCR reads through MiXCR. Of about 28,000 clones in the sample, roughly 17% were seen once. No treatment had been given to any patient before thyroid surgery. Sequencing input: blood. The source is a female donor with papillary thyroid cancer or a benign thyroid nodule (not recorded which). Some clones in this sample may be carry-over from other donors' samples.

This clone was counted many times. The chain couples TRBV20-1 to TRBJ2-1; D not certain. Deletions cut 3 bases from V and 6 bases from J, with 6 bases between. The CDR3 consists of 11 residues. From germline, CDR1 is DFQATT and CDR2 SNEGSKA (reference sequence). The CDR3 sequence: CSASRVNEQFF. In DNA form, the CDR3 reads TGCAGTGCTAGTAGGGTCAATGAGCAGTTCTTC.

This clone was observed many times. This CDR3 is also generated by other DNA sequences in the sample. The CDR3 loop reads CASSLGSNNSPLHF. The CDR3 nucleotides read TGTGCCAGCAGTTTGGGCAGCAATAATTCACCCCTCCACTTT. The chain uses TRBV28 and TRBJ1-6; D not resolved. Germline lookup yields CDR1 MDHEN and CDR2 SYDVKM. The CDR3 runs to 14 residues. V dropped 3 bases and J dropped 5 bases, with 8 bases sitting between them.

The chain has TRBV6-1 and TRBJ2-7; the D gene is possibly TRBD2 (6 bases). Looked up from germline, CDR1 is MNHNS and CDR2 is SASEGT. V was trimmed by 5 bases and J by 3 bases, leaving 17 bases between them. The CDR3 extends over 15 amino acids. The CDR3 sequence: CASSLNSGINYEQYF. The CDR3, as DNA: TGTGCCAGCAGTCTCAATAGCGGTATTAACTACGAGCAGTACTTC.

This clone has a count of ten or more. One end of the junction does not line up with germline, which may come from a read error. The CDR3 spells CSVRGGLAGSYDEQFF. The CDR3 region has the DNA TGCAGTGTGAGGGGGGGACTAGCGGGCTCCTACGATGAGCAGTTCTTC. The chain combines TRBV20-1 with TRBJ2-1; 12 bases fit TRBD2. Germline CDR1 reads DFQATT; CDR2 reads SNEGSKA (reference sequence). The CDR3 runs to 16 residues.

This clone was observed at least ten times. The chain links TRBV2 to TRBJ2-5; D unclear. The CDR3 is 14 residues long. V was cut by 2 bases and J by 0 bases, with 7 bases left in between. The germline gives CDR1 SNHLY, CDR2 FYNNEI. CDR3 sequence: CASSERRNQETQYF. For the CDR3, the DNA is TGTGCCAGCAGTGAAAGGAGAAACCAAGAGACCCAGTACTTC.

This clone was detected many times. This chain connects TRBV5-6 to TRBJ1-4; a weak D match, TRBD1 (5 bases). Trimming left V 3 bases short and J 8 bases short, with 14 bases between. Germline CDR1 SGHDT, CDR2 YYEEEE. The CDR3 loop spans 14 amino acids. The CDR3: CASSSGRGEEKLFF. As DNA, the CDR3 is TGTGCCAGCAGCTCGGGGCGAGGAGAAGAAAAACTGTTTTTT.

The rearrangement joins TRBV18 to TRBJ2-7; 8 positions agree with TRBD2. Germline V gene sequence: CDR1 KGHSH, CDR2 LQKENI. CDR3 length: 15 residues. V shed 3 bases, J shed 4 bases, and the junction held 8 bases outside the gene matches. CDR3 loop: CASSPNAASGYEQYF. CDR3 in DNA: TGTGCCAGCTCACCCAACGCCGCTAGCGGGTACGAGCAGTACTTC.

The chain uses TRBV30 and TRBJ2-7; D uncertain. Germline V lookup: CDR1 GTSNPN, CDR2 SVGIG (reference sequence). With 3 bases removed from V and 4 bases from J, the gap between germline ends came to 19 bases. The CDR3 spans 15 residues. This CDR3 is CAWSTGPPSEYEQYV. CDR3 bases: TGTGCCTGGAGCACCGGGCCTCCTTCTGAATACGAGCAGTACGTC.

This clone was seen only a few times. The V call is TRBV6-5, the J call TRBJ2-7, with TRBD2 as a possible D gene (7 bases). Germline loops: CDR1 MNHEY, CDR2 SVGAGI. The germline V and J ends were trimmed by 0 bases and 5 bases, with 17 bases remaining between them. The CDR3 contains 16 residues. The CDR3 bases are TGTGCCAGCAGTTACTCGGGGGGGGCACCTCGGAACGAGCAGTACTTC. Translated: CASSYSGGAPRNEQYF.

This clone was detected only a few times. The V gene is TRBV6-5, the J gene TRBJ2-7; a possible D gene is TRBD1 (5 bases). The CDR3 length is 16 residues. Trimming cost V 3 bases and J 0 bases, with 15 bases left between them. Germline CDR1 reads MNHEY; CDR2 reads SVGAGI. The CDR3 here is CASSYSPGPHSYEQYF. The CDR3 region has the DNA TGTGCCAGCAGTTATTCACCAGGGCCCCACTCCTACGAGCAGTACTTC.

V gene TRBV20-1 combines with J gene TRBJ2-5; 12 nucleotides match TRBD2. V was clipped by 3 bases and J by 11 bases; unmatched bases: 13. The germline V gene encodes CDR1 DFQATT and CDR2 SNEGSKA (reference sequence). This CDR3 comprises 15 residues. The CDR3 reads CSARTSGRVGGTQYF. CDR3 nucleotide sequence: TGCAGTGCTAGGACTAGCGGGAGAGTAGGGGGTACACAGTACTTC.

This clone was counted ten times or more. At the DNA level, this CDR3 is encoded by other sequences in the same sample as well. The chain combines TRBV13 with TRBJ2-1; TRBD2 matches 9 bases. CDR3 length: 15 residues. Unmatched junction bases numbered 1, after V lost 0 bases and J lost 4 bases. Germline V CDR1 and CDR2: PRHDT, FYEKMQ (reference sequence). The CDR3 spells CASSLGLAGYNEQFF. The CDR3 nucleotides are TGTGCCAGCAGCTTAGGTCTAGCGGGGTACAATGAGCAGTTCTTC.

With regard to this clone: One base away lies a much larger clone, so this may be a sequencing read error. The chain links TRBV5-6 to TRBJ2-3; 8 bases agree with TRBD2. The V segment lost 0 bases and the J segment 1 base; nucleotides outside the gene matches: 7. Per germline, CDR1 SGHDT and CDR2 YYEEEE. This CDR3 contains 17 residues. The CDR3 sequence: CASSLVGRAAGTDTQYF. The CDR3 DNA reads as TGTGCCAGCAGCTTGGTCGGGAGGGCCGCCGGCACAGATACGCAGTATTTT.

At least ten counts were recorded for this clone. The V call is TRBV6-1, the J call TRBJ2-7, with 10 bases identical to TRBD2. The CDR3 spans 15 residues. V lost 3 bases to trimming and J lost 6 bases; unmatched junction nucleotides: 8. CDR1 is MNHNS, CDR2 SASEGT, per germline. CDR3 sequence reads: CASSELASGSGEQYF. DNA for the CDR3: TGTGCCAGCAGTGAGTTGGCTAGCGGGAGTGGCGAGCAGTACTTC.

This clone has a count of ten or more. A much larger clone sits a single nucleotide away, making a read error possible. The chain is built from TRBV7-3 and TRBJ2-1; a weak D match, TRBD1 (5 bases). V shed 2 bases and J shed 8 bases, with 22 bases lying between them. Germline V gene sequence: CDR1 SGHTA, CDR2 FQGTGA. The CDR3 length is 17 residues. CDR3 DNA sequence: TGTGCCAGCAGCTTAGATAGTTCGGACAAGGGGCATTATGAGCAGTTCTTC. Its translation is CASSLDSSDKGHYEQFF.

This clone was found many times. The chain combines TRBV10-2 with TRBJ2-2; a possible D gene is TRBD2 (6 bases). CDR1 is WSHSY, CDR2 SAAADI, per germline. The CDR3 contains 17 residues. Between the trimmed V and J ends, which lost 3 bases and 0 bases, there was a span of 14 bases. CDR3 DNA sequence: TGCGCCAGCAGTGACCCTCGGGGACTGGCGAACACCGGGGAGCTGTTTTTT. It is translated as CASSDPRGLANTGELFF.

The V and J genes are TRBV3-1 and TRBJ1-2; 9 nucleotides line up with TRBD1. The junction had 9 bases not matched to a gene; V was cut back by 8 bases and J by 8 bases. Germline values: CDR1 LGHDT, CDR2 YNNKEL (reference sequence). The length of the CDR3 is 13 residues. CDR3 nucleotides: TGTGCCAGCCGGGGAGGGACAGGGACCGGCTACACCTTC. It encodes CASRGGTGTGYTF.

The rearrangement joins TRBV5-6 to TRBJ2-7, with TRBD1 matching over 7 bases. The CDR3 extends over 14 amino acids. Trimming cost V 5 bases and J 3 bases; bases outside gene matches: 8. Germline V gives CDR1 SGHDT, CDR2 YYEEEE. The CDR3 loop is CASRSGTDFYEQYF. In nucleotides, the CDR3 is TGTGCCAGCAGGTCCGGGACAGATTTCTACGAGCAGTACTTC.

V and J are TRBV27 and TRBJ2-7; D call uncertain. V shed 6 bases and J shed 2 bases, with 17 bases lying between them. Germline V CDR1 and CDR2: MNHEY, SMNVEV (reference sequence). The CDR3 spans 15 residues. In DNA form, the CDR3 reads TGTGCCAGCAGCATACGACCGGGTCGGGCCTACGAGCAGTACTTC. It codes for CASSIRPGRAYEQYF.

A word on this clone: A read error may account for a junction end that differs from germline. The gene calls are TRBV6-4 and TRBJ2-1, with TRBD2 matching over 14 bases. From germline, CDR1 is MRHNA and CDR2 SNTAGT. The CDR3 consists of 15 residues. The CDR3 bases are TGTGCCAGCAGCTTGGGACTAGCGGGGGACAATGAGCAGTCCTTC. Protein product: CASSLGLAGDNEQSF.

This clone came up many times. The chain joins TRBV2 to TRBJ2-5; D ambiguous. Germline values: CDR1 SNHLY, CDR2 FYNNEI. Trimming left V 5 bases short and J 2 bases short, with 9 bases between. This CDR3 spans 13 amino acids. In DNA form, the CDR3 reads TGTGCCAGCAGTAGTTCAGGTCAAGAGACCCAGTACTTC. Protein sequence: CASSSSGQETQYF.

This clone was seen at least ten times. This chain links TRBV3-1 with TRBJ2-7, with TRBD2 matching 9 bases. Germline V gene sequence: CDR1 LGHDT, CDR2 YNNKEL (reference sequence). The V gene end was trimmed by 0 bases and the J gene end by 5 bases; junction bases not matched to a gene: 5. This CDR3 contains 15 residues. This chain's CDR3 is CASSQDLAGWDEQYF. Written as DNA, the CDR3 is TGTGCCAGCAGCCAAGATCTAGCGGGATGGGACGAGCAGTACTTC.

This clone was seen many times. The chain carries TRBV18 and TRBJ2-7, with unresolved D. Trimming shortened V by 5 bases and J by 3 bases, and 11 bases separated the two germline ends. The CDR3 contains 13 residues. The V gene's germline CDR1 is KGHSH and CDR2 LQKENI. The chain's CDR3 is CASSSQGNYEQYF. CDR3 DNA: TGTGCCAGCTCATCTCAAGGGAACTACGAGCAGTACTTC.

Ten or more counts support this clone. The V gene is TRBV7-3, the J gene TRBJ2-6, with D uncertain. The germline V gene has CDR1 SGHTA and CDR2 FQGTGA. This CDR3 has 16 residues. Trimming took off 4 bases at V and 2 bases at J, with 12 bases between the two ends. In DNA form, the CDR3 reads TGTGCCAGCAGCTCTCCGATAGCAGCTGGGGCCAACGTCCTGACTTTC. The encoded protein is CASSSPIAAGANVLTF.

The table lists this clone with a few counts. This may come from a read error, since a much larger clone is one base off. V is TRBV5-1 and J is TRBJ2-5; D uncertain. Germline CDR1 and CDR2: SGHRS and YFSETQ. The CDR3 extends over 14 amino acids. Trimming left V 3 bases short and J 4 bases short, with 13 bases between. Here the CDR3 DNA reads TGCGCCAGCAGCTACTGGAATAGACGAGAGACCCAGTACTTC. This translates into CASSYWNRRETQYF.